The 30 T cell receptor beta chains in this list originate from one sample, sequenced in a study of identical twins. TCRdb recomputed calls from the 5' RACE reads with MiXCR, one row per CDR3 protein. This table has around 290,000 distinct CDR3 sequences, just under 9.5% appearing once. These data were also filed under a second study, of yellow fever vaccine responses in identical twins.

The source material was CD8+ T cells sorted from blood. The origin of the receptors is a woman aged 18 to 35 in good health.

This clonotype was seen a handful of times. The J gene is TRBJ2-5, the V gene TRBV6-1; TRBD2 matches at 8 bases. Germline V gene data show CDR1 as MNHNS and CDR2 as SASEGT. V was clipped by 6 bases and J by 2 bases; unmatched bases: 11. CDR3 length: 16 residues. CDR3 nucleotide sequence: TGTGCCAGCAGCAACAGCGGGGGCCCGATACAAGAGACCCAGTACTTC. Its translation: CASSNSGGPIQETQYF.

This clonotype was recorded at least ten times. The chain employs TRBV29-1 and TRBJ2-7, with 12 nucleotides matching TRBD2. Germline V gene sequence: CDR1 SQVTM, CDR2 ANQGSEA. The CDR3 is made up of 17 amino acids. The junction had 11 bases not matched to a gene; V was cut back by 5 bases and J by 0 bases. CDR3 sequence reads: CSVRLAGGPASSYEQYF. In DNA, the CDR3 is TGCAGCGTTCGTCTAGCGGGGGGGCCCGCCAGCTCCTACGAGCAGTACTTC.

The chain is built from TRBV7-6 and TRBJ1-1; D is ambiguous. The germline CDR1 and CDR2 sequences are SGHVS and FNYEAQ. CDR3 length: 12 amino acids. Trimming removed 5 bases from V and 5 bases from J, with 9 bases in between. CDR3 DNA: TGTGCCAGCAGCCCTGAGGGAACTGAAGCTTTCTTT. Residues: CASSPEGTEAFF.

There are a few counts of this clonotype. The CDR3 sequence is CSVEVKTSAHYGYTF. In DNA form, the CDR3 reads TGCAGCGTTGAAGTAAAGACATCTGCACACTATGGCTACACCTTC. The chain has TRBV29-1 and TRBJ1-2; D gene uncertain. The CDR3 runs to 15 residues. The V end lost 1 base, the J end lost 3 bases, and 15 bases lay between the germline ends. Germline CDR1 and CDR2: SQVTM and ANQGSEA.

The rearrangement links TRBV12-3 or TRBV12-4 to TRBJ2-1; 8 bases are a match to TRBD2. V trimming: 1 base; J trimming: 7 bases; junction bases outside the gene matches: 6. The CDR3 is 15 amino acids. The CDR3 DNA is TGTGCCAGCAGTTTAGGAGCGGGAGTTGCGAATGAGCAGTTCTTC. It codes for CASSLGAGVANEQFF.

This clonotype was recorded at least ten times. The chain is built from TRBV20-1 and TRBJ2-1, with D unresolved. V lost 3 bases to trimming and J lost 11 bases, with 14 bases between them. The CDR3 has 12 residues. Germline V gives CDR1 DFQATT, CDR2 SNEGSKA (reference sequence). This CDR3 is CSASVGDIKQFF. The DNA of the CDR3 is TGCAGTGCTAGTGTTGGAGATATCAAGCAGTTCTTC.

This clonotype was observed at least ten times. The rearrangement links TRBV29-1 to TRBJ2-7; D remains unclear. V was pared by 2 bases and J by 3 bases, with 14 bases between. The CDR3 extends over 14 amino acids. The germline gives CDR1 SQVTM, CDR2 ANQGSEA. This CDR3 reads CSVESVNTDYEQYF. The CDR3 DNA sequence: TGCAGCGTTGAATCGGTCAATACAGACTACGAGCAGTACTTC.

This clonotype was observed a few times. The chain is built from TRBV28 and TRBJ2-1, with TRBD2 matching over 9 bases. CDR1 MDHEN and CDR2 SYDVKM come from the germline V gene. With V trimmed by 4 bases and J by 9 bases, 10 bases remained unmatched. The CDR3 consists of 15 residues. CDR3 amino acids: CASSSLLAGKSEQFF. CDR3 coding DNA: TGTGCCAGCAGTTCTCTTCTAGCGGGAAAGAGTGAGCAGTTCTTC.

V usage is TRBV6-5 and J usage is TRBJ2-7, with 10 bases lining up with TRBD2. The germline gives CDR1 MNHEY, CDR2 SVGAGI. The CDR3 covers 17 residues. V shed 2 bases and J 3 bases; nucleotides not matched to a gene: 10. The CDR3 bases are TGTGCCAGCAGTTACATCGGGCTAGCGGGAGTACGCTACGAGCAGTACTTC. Protein sequence: CASSYIGLAGVRYEQYF.

This clonotype has only a few counts. The chain recombines TRBV4-1 with TRBJ2-7, with D possibly matching TRBD2 (6 bases). Trimming left V 1 base short and J 2 bases short, with 12 bases between. This CDR3 has 15 residues. The germline V gene encodes CDR1 MGHRA and CDR2 YSYEKL. CDR3 sequence: CASSQVRGITYEQYF. Written as DNA, the CDR3 is TGCGCCAGCAGCCAAGTCCGCGGGATCACCTACGAGCAGTACTTC.

This clonotype was seen ten or more times. The chain's CDR3 is CASSQDMGSAQPQHF. Written as DNA, the CDR3 is TGTGCCAGCAGCCAAGATATGGGTTCCGCTCAGCCCCAGCATTTT. The J gene is TRBJ1-5, the V gene TRBV3-1; D gene unclear. Germline V gene sequence: CDR1 LGHDT, CDR2 YNNKEL (reference sequence). Trimming stripped 0 bases from V and 6 bases from J, with 12 bases between. The CDR3 runs to 15 residues.

This clonotype has a handful of counts. The V and J genes are TRBV6-2 or TRBV6-3 and TRBJ2-1; perhaps TRBD1 as D (5 bases). V dropped 8 bases and J dropped 7 bases, with 15 bases sitting between them. Germline values: CDR1 MNHEY, CDR2 SVGEGT. This CDR3 region has 13 residues. CDR3 loop: CASGAFVGNEQFF. CDR3 bases: TGTGCCAGCGGGGCGTTCGTAGGTAATGAGCAGTTCTTC.

This chain connects TRBV11-2 to TRBJ2-7; D possibly corresponds to TRBD2 (6 bases). The CDR3 consists of 14 residues. Germline lookup yields CDR1 SGHAT and CDR2 FQNNGV. Between the trimmed V and J ends, which lost 1 base and 9 bases, there was a span of 16 bases. CDR3 coding DNA: TGTGCCAGCAGCTTAGTTGGAGGGAATGTGGTGCAGTACTTC. This encodes CASSLVGGNVVQYF.

In this sample, this clonotype turned up many times. V usage is TRBV4-2 and J usage is TRBJ2-5; no reliable D call. V was pared by 2 bases and J by 5 bases, with 21 bases between. The germline V gene encodes CDR1 LGHNA and CDR2 YNFKEQ. This CDR3 contains 17 residues. CDR3 coding DNA: TGTGCCAGCAGCCAATACCTAGAAGGCGTCGGTGGGGAGACCCAGTACTTC. Encoded protein: CASSQYLEGVGGETQYF.

This clonotype was found a few times. This sequence joins TRBV5-6 and TRBJ1-1; D is ambiguous. The CDR3 covers 13 residues. Germline-derived CDR1 and CDR2 are SGHDT and YYEEEE. The V gene lost 4 bases and the J gene lost 7 bases, with 14 bases spanning the gap. The CDR3 spells CASSRPYGNEAFF. The CDR3 DNA reads as TGTGCCAGCAGCCGGCCATATGGGAATGAAGCTTTCTTT.

This sequence joins TRBV24-1 and TRBJ2-5; TRBD1 is a possible D gene (5 bases). The ends were cut back, 7 bases at V and 1 base at J, with 9 bases in the middle. The CDR3 is 13 residues long. Germline V gives CDR1 KGHDR, CDR2 SFDVKD. The CDR3 coding sequence is TGTGCCACCAGGGGAACAGGCCAAGAGACCCAGTACTTC. Its translation is CATRGTGQETQYF.

This clonotype came up many times. The V call is TRBV7-9, the J call TRBJ2-7; a possible D gene is TRBD2 (5 bases). Germline values: CDR1 SEHNR, CDR2 FQNEAQ (reference sequence). The CDR3 length is 15 residues. Between the trimmed V and J ends, which lost 3 bases and 0 bases, there was a span of 12 bases. The CDR3 protein is CASSFPRGSSYEQYF. The CDR3 bases are TGTGCCAGCAGCTTCCCTCGAGGGAGCTCCTACGAGCAGTACTTC.

This clonotype was detected a few times. V gene TRBV27 combines with J gene TRBJ2-3; the match to TRBD1 covers 12 bases. Germline-derived CDR1 and CDR2 are MNHEY and SMNVEV (reference sequence). J lost 3 bases, V lost 5 bases, and 9 bases had no gene match. This CDR3 spans 17 amino acids. The CDR3 protein is CASSPLRDRGRTDTQYF. CDR3 coding DNA: TGTGCCAGCAGTCCCCTCCGGGACAGGGGGCGAACAGATACGCAGTATTTT.

CDR3: CASSLGRSPSTDTQYF. CDR3 bases: TGTGCCAGCAGCTTGGGGCGGAGCCCTAGCACAGATACGCAGTATTTT. The chain links TRBV7-9 to TRBJ2-3; TRBD1 is a possible D gene (5 bases). The germline V and J ends were trimmed by 3 bases and 0 bases, with 13 bases remaining between them. CDR1 and CDR2 from the germline V gene are SEHNR and FQNEAQ (reference sequence). The CDR3 is made up of 16 amino acids.

This chain joins TRBV28 and TRBJ2-1, with TRBD1 as a possible D gene (5 bases). Germline V lookup: CDR1 MDHEN, CDR2 SYDVKM. Trimming shortened V by 1 base and J by 2 bases, and 9 bases separated the two germline ends. The CDR3 is made up of 15 amino acids. In DNA form, the CDR3 reads TGTGCCAGCAGTTTATTCAGGGTAACCTACAATGAGCAGTTCTTC. Translating gives CASSLFRVTYNEQFF.

The V gene is TRBV6-2 or TRBV6-3, the J gene TRBJ2-7, with a possible D match to TRBD2 (6 bases). This CDR3 has 14 amino acids. From germline, CDR1 is MNHEY and CDR2 SVGEGT. The V end lost 5 bases, the J end lost 5 bases, and 16 bases lay between the germline ends. The CDR3 loop reads CASSVSGEHHEQYF. As DNA, the CDR3 is TGTGCCAGCAGTGTTTCGGGGGAACATCACGAGCAGTACTTC.

There are a few counts of this clonotype. The J gene is TRBJ2-7, the V gene TRBV2; a possible D gene is TRBD1 (5 bases). Germline V lookup: CDR1 SNHLY, CDR2 FYNNEI. V was shortened by 4 bases and J by 2 bases, with 12 bases between the two germline ends. The CDR3 extends over 14 amino acids. For the CDR3, the DNA is TGTGCCAGCAGTGCGTCTAGGGGCCCCTACGAGCAGTACTTC. Protein: CASSASRGPYEQYF.

There are many counts of this clonotype. The rearrangement links TRBV6-4 to TRBJ2-1; no clear D gene. The CDR3 runs to 15 residues. V lost 3 bases and J lost 8, with 17 bases in between. Germline V CDR1 and CDR2: MRHNA, SNTAGT. The CDR3 DNA sequence: TGTGCCAGCAGTGAAGGAGCAGACGTCTGGGATGAGCAGTTCTTC. Amino acids: CASSEGADVWDEQFF.

The chain carries TRBV6-5 and TRBJ2-1; 7 positions match TRBD2. The germline gives CDR1 MNHEY, CDR2 SVGAGI. CDR3 size: 16 residues. The V segment lost 0 bases and the J segment 2 bases; nucleotides outside the gene matches: 4. CDR3 nucleotides: TGTGCCAGCAGTTACTCGGGAGGGCCCCCCTACAATGAGCAGTTCTTC. The encoded protein is CASSYSGGPPYNEQFF.

Only a few counts were recorded for this clonotype. The chain employs TRBV14 and TRBJ2-3, with D uncertain. This CDR3 contains 15 residues. V was trimmed by 4 bases and J by 6 bases, leaving 17 bases between them. Germline V gene data show CDR1 as SGHDN and CDR2 as FVKESK. This chain's CDR3 is CASSPRDLGPDTQYF. CDR3 in DNA: TGTGCCAGCAGCCCCCGAGACCTAGGCCCGGATACGCAGTATTTT.

This chain links TRBV15 with TRBJ2-5; D might be TRBD2 (5 bases). The germline gives CDR1 LNHNV, CDR2 YYDKDF (reference sequence). The CDR3 spans 15 residues. Trimming pared 9 bases from V and 4 bases from J, leaving 21 bases between. The CDR3 DNA sequence: TGTGCCACAAAGCATTCTCCGGGAACCGGAGAGACCCAGTACTTC. Its translation is CATKHSPGTGETQYF.

The chain has TRBV2 and TRBJ1-5; no clear D. This CDR3 comprises 14 residues. Trimming cost V 2 bases and J 2 bases, with 7 bases left between them. The germline V gene has CDR1 SNHLY and CDR2 FYNNEI. This chain's CDR3 is CASSELGGNQPQHF. The CDR3 coding sequence is TGTGCCAGCAGTGAATTAGGAGGCAATCAGCCCCAGCATTTT.

The table lists this clonotype with many counts. The genes are TRBV12-5 and TRBJ2-5; possible D gene TRBD2, 6 bases. V lost 1 base, J lost 5 bases, and 17 bases lay in between. The CDR3 consists of 16 residues. Germline values: CDR1 LGHNT, CDR2 FRNRAP. The CDR3 loop is CASGLATGTHLETQYF. The CDR3 region has the DNA TGTGCTAGTGGTTTGGCAACCGGGACTCATCTTGAGACCCAGTACTTC.

This chain connects TRBV24-1 to TRBJ2-3; 10 bases are shared with TRBD1. The CDR3 spans 17 residues. Trimming cost V 3 bases and J 4 bases; bases outside gene matches: 9. Germline CDR1 and CDR2: KGHDR and SFDVKD. The CDR3 region is CATSDGGTGVDADTQYF. The CDR3 nucleotides are TGTGCCACCAGTGATGGGGGGACAGGGGTTGATGCAGATACGCAGTATTTT.

This clonotype has at least ten counts. This chain joins TRBV11-2 and TRBJ2-7, with 9 bases that match TRBD1. Trimming removed 1 base from V and 6 bases from J; junction bases left unmatched: 7. The CDR3 extends over 15 amino acids. CDR1 SGHAT and CDR2 FQNNGV come from the germline V gene. CDR3 in amino acids: CASSLGTGDLSEQYF. In DNA form, the CDR3 reads TGTGCCAGCAGCTTAGGGACAGGGGATTTAAGCGAGCAGTACTTC.